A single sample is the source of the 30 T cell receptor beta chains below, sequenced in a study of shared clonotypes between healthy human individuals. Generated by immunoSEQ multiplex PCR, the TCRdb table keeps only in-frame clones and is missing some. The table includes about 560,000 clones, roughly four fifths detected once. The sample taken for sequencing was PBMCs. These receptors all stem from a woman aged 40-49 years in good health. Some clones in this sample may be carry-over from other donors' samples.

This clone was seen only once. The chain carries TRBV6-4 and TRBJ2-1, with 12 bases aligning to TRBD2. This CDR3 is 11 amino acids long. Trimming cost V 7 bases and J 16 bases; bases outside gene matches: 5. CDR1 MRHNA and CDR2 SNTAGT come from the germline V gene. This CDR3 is CASIGLAGFFF. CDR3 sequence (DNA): TGTGCCAGCATCGGACTAGCGGGATTTTTCTTC.

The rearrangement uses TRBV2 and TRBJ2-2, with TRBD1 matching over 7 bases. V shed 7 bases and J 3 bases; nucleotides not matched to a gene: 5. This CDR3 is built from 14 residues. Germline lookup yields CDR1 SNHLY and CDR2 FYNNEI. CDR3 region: CASTRGTDTGELFF. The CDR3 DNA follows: TGTGCCAGCACCAGGGGGACCGACACCGGGGAGCTGTTTTTT.

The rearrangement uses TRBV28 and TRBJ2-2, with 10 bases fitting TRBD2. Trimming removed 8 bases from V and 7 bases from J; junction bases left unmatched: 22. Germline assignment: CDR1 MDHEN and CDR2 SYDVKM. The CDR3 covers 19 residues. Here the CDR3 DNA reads TGTGCCAGCGCGTACACTCCCGGGGCTAGCGGGAGTAAAGGCGGGGAGCTGTTTTTT. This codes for CASAYTPGASGSKGGELFF.

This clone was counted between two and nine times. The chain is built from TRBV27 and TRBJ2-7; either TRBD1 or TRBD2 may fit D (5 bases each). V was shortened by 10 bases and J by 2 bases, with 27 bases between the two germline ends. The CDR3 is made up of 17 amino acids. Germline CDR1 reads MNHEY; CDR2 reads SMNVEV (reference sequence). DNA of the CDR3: TGTGCCAACCAAAAAACGCTCCGGGACGTAACTGCCTACGAGCAGTACTTC. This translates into CANQKTLRDVTAYEQYF.

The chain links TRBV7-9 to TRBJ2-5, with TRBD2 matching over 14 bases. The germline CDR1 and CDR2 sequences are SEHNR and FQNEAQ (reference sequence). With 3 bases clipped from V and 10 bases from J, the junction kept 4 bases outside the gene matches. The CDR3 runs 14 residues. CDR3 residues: CASSFGTSGSRQYF. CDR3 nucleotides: TGTGCCAGCAGCTTTGGGACTAGCGGGAGTCGCCAGTACTTC.

The DNA of the CDR3 is TGTGCCAGCAGACTGACCGGGACAGGGAACACCGGGGAGCTGTTTTTT. Protein product: CASRLTGTGNTGELFF. The genes are TRBV28 and TRBJ2-2; 8 nucleotides align to TRBD1. V was clipped by 6 bases and J by 1 base; unmatched bases: 7. Germline assignment: CDR1 MDHEN and CDR2 SYDVKM. The CDR3 loop spans 16 amino acids.

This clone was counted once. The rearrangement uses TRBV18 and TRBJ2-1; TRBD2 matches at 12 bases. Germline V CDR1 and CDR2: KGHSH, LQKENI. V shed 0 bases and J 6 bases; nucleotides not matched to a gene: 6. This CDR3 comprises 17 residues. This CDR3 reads CASSPPTSGSRGNEQFF. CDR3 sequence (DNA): TGTGCCAGCTCACCACCGACTAGCGGGAGTAGGGGCAATGAGCAGTTCTTC.

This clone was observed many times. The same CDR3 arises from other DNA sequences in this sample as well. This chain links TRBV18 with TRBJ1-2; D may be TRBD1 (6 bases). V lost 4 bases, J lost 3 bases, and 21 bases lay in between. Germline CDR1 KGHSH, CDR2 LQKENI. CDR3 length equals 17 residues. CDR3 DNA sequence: TGTGCCAGCTCACGAACAGGGCCCTCCCAGGGCTACTATGGCTACACCTTC. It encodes CASSRTGPSQGYYGYTF.

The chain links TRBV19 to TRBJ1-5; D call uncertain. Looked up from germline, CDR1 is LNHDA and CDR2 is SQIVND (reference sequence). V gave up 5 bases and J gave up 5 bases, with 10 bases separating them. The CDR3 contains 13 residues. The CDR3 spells CASSYSTDQPQHF. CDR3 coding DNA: TGTGCCAGTAGTTATAGCACGGATCAGCCCCAGCATTTT.

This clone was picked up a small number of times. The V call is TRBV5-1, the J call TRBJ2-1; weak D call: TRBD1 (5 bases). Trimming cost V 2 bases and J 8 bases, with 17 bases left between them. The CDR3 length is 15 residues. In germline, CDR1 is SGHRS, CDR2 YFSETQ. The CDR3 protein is CASSFLRTPGDEQFF. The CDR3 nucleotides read TGCGCCAGCAGCTTCTTGAGGACACCTGGGGATGAGCAGTTCTTC.

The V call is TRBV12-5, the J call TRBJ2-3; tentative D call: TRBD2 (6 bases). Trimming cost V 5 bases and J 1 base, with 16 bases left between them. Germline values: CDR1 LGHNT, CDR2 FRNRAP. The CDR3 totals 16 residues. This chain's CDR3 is CASGPGLEGGTDTQYF. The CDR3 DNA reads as TGTGCTAGTGGTCCGGGTTTGGAGGGAGGCACAGATACGCAGTATTTT. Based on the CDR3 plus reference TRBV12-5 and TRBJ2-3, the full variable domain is DARVTQTPRHKVTEMGQEVTMRCQPILGHNTVFWYRQTMMQGLELLAYFRNRAPLDDSGMPKDRFSAEMPDATLATLKIQPSEPRDSAVYFCASGPGLEGGTDTQYFGPGTRLTVL.

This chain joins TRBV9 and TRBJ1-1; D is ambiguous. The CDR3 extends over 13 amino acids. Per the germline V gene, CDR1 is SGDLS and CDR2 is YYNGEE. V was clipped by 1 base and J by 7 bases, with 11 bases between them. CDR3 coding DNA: TGTGCCAGCAGCGTATTCTTCCGGGGTGAAGCTTTCTTT. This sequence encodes CASSVFFRGEAFF.

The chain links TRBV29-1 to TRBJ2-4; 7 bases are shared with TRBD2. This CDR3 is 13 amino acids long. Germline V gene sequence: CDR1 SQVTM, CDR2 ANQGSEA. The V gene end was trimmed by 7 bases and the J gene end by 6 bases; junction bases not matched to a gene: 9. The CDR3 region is CSAMRGSGNIQYF. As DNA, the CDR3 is TGCAGCGCCATGCGGGGGTCAGGAAACATTCAGTACTTC.

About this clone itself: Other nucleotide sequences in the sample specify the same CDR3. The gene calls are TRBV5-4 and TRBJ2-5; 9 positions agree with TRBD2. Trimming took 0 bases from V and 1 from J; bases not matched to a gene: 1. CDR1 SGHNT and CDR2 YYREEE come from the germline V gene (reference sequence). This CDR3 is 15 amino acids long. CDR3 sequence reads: CASSLGLAVQETQYF. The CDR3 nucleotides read TGTGCCAGCAGCTTGGGACTAGCGGTCCAAGAGACCCAGTACTTC. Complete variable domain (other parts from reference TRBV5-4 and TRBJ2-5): ETGVTQSPTHLIKTRGQQVTLRCSSQSGHNTVSWYQQALGQGPQFIFQYYREEENGRGNFPPRFSGLQFPNYSSELNVNALELDDSALYLCASSLGLAVQETQYFGPGTRLLVL.

CDR3 in DNA: TGTGCCACGTACCAGGGAAACATGAACACTGAAGCTTTCTTT. Its protein is CATYQGNMNTEAFF. The J gene is TRBJ1-1, the V gene TRBV28; D may be TRBD1 (5 bases). V was pared by 10 bases and J by 0 bases, with 15 bases between. The CDR3 is 14 amino acids. Germline CDR1 reads MDHEN; CDR2 reads SYDVKM.

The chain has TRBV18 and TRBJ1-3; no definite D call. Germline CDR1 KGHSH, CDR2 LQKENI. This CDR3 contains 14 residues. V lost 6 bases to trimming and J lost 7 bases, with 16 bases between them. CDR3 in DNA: TGTGCCAGCTCCGCGGCCGCTGGGCGGAACACCATATATTTT. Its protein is CASSAAAGRNTIYF.

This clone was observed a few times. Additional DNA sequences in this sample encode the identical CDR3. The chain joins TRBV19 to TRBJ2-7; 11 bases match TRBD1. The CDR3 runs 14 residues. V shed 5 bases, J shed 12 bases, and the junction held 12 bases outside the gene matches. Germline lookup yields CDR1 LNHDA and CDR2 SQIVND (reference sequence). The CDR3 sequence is CASSSGQGASLVYF. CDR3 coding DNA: TGTGCCAGTAGTTCAGGACAGGGGGCATCTCTGGTGTACTTC.

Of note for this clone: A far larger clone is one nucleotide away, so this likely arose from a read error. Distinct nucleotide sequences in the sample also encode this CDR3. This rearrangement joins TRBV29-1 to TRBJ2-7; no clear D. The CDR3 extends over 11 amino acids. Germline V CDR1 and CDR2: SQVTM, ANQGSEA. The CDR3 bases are TGCAGCGTTGATTCGGGTTACGAGCAGTACTTT. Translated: CSVDSGYEQYF.

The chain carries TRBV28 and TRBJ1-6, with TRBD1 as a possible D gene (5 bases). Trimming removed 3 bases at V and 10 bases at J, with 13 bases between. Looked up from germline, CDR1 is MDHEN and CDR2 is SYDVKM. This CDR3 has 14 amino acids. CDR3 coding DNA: TGTGCCAGCAGTTTGCTGGGCAGGGCCTCACCCCTCCACTTT. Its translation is CASSLLGRASPLHF.

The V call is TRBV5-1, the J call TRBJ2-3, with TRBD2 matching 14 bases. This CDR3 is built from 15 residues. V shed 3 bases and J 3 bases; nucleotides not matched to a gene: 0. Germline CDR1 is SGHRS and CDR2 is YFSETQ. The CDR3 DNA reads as TGCGCCAGCAGCTGGACTAGCGGGAGGACAGATACGCAGTATTTT. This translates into CASSWTSGRTDTQYF.

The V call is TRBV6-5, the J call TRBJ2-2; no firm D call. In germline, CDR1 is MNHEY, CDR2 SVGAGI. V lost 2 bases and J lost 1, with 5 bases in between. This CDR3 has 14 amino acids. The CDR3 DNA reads TGTGCCAGCAGTTACCGGGTGAACACCGGGGAGCTGTTTTTT. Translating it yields CASSYRVNTGELFF.

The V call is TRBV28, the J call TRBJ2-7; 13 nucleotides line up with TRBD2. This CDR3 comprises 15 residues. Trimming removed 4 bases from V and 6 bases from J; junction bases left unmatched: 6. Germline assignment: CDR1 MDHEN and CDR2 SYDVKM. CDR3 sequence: CASSSTGLAGVEQYF. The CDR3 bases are TGTGCCAGCAGTTCGACCGGACTAGCGGGAGTCGAGCAGTACTTC. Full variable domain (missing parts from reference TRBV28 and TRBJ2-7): DVKVTQSSRYLVKRTGEKVFLECVQDMDHENMFWYRQDPGLGLRLIYFSYDVKMKEKGDIPEGYSVSREKKERFSLILESASTNQTSMYLCASSSTGLAGVEQYFGPGTRLTVT.

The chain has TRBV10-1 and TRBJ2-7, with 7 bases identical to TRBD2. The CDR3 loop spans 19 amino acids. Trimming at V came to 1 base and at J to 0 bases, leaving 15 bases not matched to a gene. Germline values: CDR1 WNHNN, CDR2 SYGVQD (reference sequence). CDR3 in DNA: TGCGCCAGCAGTGAGTGGGGGTCCATTTATTGCGGGAGCTCCTACGAGCAGTACTTC. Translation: CASSEWGSIYCGSSYEQYF.

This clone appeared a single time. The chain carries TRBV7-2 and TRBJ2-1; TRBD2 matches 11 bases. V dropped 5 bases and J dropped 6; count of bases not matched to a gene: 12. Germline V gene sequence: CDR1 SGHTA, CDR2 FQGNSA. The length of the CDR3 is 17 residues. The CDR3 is CASSPFSGRARGNEQFF. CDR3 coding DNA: TGTGCCAGCAGCCCCTTTAGCGGGAGGGCCAGGGGCAATGAGCAGTTCTTC.

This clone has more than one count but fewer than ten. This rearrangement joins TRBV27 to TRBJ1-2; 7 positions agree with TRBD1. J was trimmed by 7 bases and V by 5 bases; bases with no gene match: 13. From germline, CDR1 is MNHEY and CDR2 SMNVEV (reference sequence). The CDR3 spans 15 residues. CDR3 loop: CASSPRDSRKSGYTF. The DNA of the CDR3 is TGTGCCAGCAGTCCACGGGACAGCCGAAAATCTGGCTACACCTTC.

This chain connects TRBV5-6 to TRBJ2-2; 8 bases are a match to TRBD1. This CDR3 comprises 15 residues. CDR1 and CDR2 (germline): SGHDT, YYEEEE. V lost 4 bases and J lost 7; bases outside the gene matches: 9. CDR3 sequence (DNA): TGTGCCAGCAGCACCGGGACAGGTTTTGGCGGGGAGCTGTTTTTT. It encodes CASSTGTGFGGELFF.

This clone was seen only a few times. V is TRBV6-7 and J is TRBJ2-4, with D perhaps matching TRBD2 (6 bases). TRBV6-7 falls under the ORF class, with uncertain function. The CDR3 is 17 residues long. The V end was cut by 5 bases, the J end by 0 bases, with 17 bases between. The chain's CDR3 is CASSNSGASPAKNIQYF. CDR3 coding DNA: TGTGCCAGCAGTAATAGCGGAGCTTCCCCAGCCAAAAACATTCAGTACTTC.

CDR3 sequence reads: CASSLAPRADEQFF. The CDR3 coding sequence is TGCGCCAGCAGCTTGGCCCCCAGGGCGGATGAGCAGTTCTTC. The J gene is TRBJ2-1, the V gene TRBV5-1, with D tentatively TRBD1 (5 bases). The CDR3 length is 14 residues. The V gene lost 0 bases and the J gene lost 8 bases, with 12 bases spanning the gap. The V gene's germline CDR1 is SGHRS and CDR2 YFSETQ.

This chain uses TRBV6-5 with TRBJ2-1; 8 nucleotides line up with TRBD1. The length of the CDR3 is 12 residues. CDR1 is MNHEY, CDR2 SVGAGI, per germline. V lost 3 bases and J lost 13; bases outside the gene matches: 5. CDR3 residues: CASSYSGGSQFF. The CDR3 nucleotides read TGTGCCAGCAGTTATTCAGGGGGCAGTCAGTTCTTC.

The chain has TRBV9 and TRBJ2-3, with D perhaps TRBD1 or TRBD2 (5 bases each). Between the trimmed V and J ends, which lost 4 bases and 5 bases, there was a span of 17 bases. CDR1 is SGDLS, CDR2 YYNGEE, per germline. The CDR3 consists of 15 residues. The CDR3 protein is CASSPTGTPGDTQYF. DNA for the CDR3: TGTGCCAGCAGCCCAACCGGGACCCCGGGAGATACGCAGTATTTT.